This is a list of T cell receptor beta chains from one sample in a study of T cell changes during pregnancy in multiple sclerosis. Profiling relied on immunoSEQ multiplex PCR, and the TCRdb table lists in-frame clones only, not all of them. The sample contains 100,000 to 150,000 clones, about 93% of which appear only once. The source was peripheral blood, collected before pregnancy. The receptor set was obtained from a female donor with multiple sclerosis, enrolled in a pregnancy study. The CDR3 runs from the conserved cysteine through the conserved F or W. D genes are given only for firm matches. The size entry is marked missing in some rows and otherwise reads once, few, many or a size class.

V	J	D	size	DNA	CDR3
TRBV29-1	TRBJ2-7	TRBD1	-	TGCAGCGTCCGAAAATGGGACAGGGGGGGCGAGCAGTACTTC	CSVRKWDRGGEQYF
TRBV25-1	TRBJ1-1	-	-	TGTGCCAGCAGCCCGACAGGCCTTTCGGAAGCTTTCTTT	CASSPTGLSEAFF
TRBV28	TRBJ2-3	-	-	TGTGCCAGCAGTTTACCGCTACCATCCGATACGCAGTATTTT	CASSLPLPSDTQYF
TRBV2	TRBJ1-1	-	-	TGTGCCAGCAGTGAGGTAACGGTTTGGAACACTGAAGCTTTCTTT	CASSEVTVWNTEAFF
TRBV7-8	TRBJ2-5	TRBD1	-	TGTGCCAGCAGCTTGGCAATAAACGACAGGGTTCGAGAGACCCAGTACTTC	CASSLAINDRVRETQYF
TRBV4-2	TRBJ1-5	-	-	TGTGCCAGCAGCCCTTCGACAGACGAAGGGCCCCAGCATTTT	CASSPSTDEGPQHF
TRBV11-2	TRBJ1-1	-	-	TGTGCCAGCAGCTCGACAGCCCTGGGTACTGAAGCTTTCTTT	CASSSTALGTEAFF
TRBV7-9	TRBJ2-2	TRBD2	-	TGTGCCAGCAGCCACCCTAGCGGGGTGTCGAACACCGGGGAGCTGTTTTTT	CASSHPSGVSNTGELFF
TRBV13	TRBJ2-7	TRBD1	-	TGTGCCAGCAGCCTCCGGACAGGGGAAGGGGAGCAGTACTTC	CASSLRTGEGEQYF
TRBV19	TRBJ2-3	TRBD1	-	TGTGCCAGTAGTTGGGACAGGGAGGTCACAGATACGCAGTATTTT	CASSWDREVTDTQYF
TRBV2	TRBJ2-1	-	-	TGTGCCAGCAGTGAAGCGCGTAGCGGATTGAGCTCCTACAATGAGCAGTTCTTC	CASSEARSGLSSYNEQFF
TRBV30	TRBJ1-2	-	-	TGTGCCTGGAGTCCCCATAACTATGGCTACACCTTC	CAWSPHNYGYTF
TRBV27	TRBJ2-5	-	-	TGTGCCAGCAGTTTATCGCCAGGGTCAAAGACCCAGTACTTC	CASSLSPGSKTQYF
TRBV5-1	TRBJ1-1	-	-	TGCGCCAGCAGCTTGGAGGTGGCGGGAGTGGGTGAAGCTTTCTTT	CASSLEVAGVGEAFF
TRBV19	TRBJ1-5	-	-	TGTGCCAGTAGCCACAGGGCCGACAGGTGGAGCAATCAGCCCCAGCATTTT	CASSHRADRWSNQPQHF
TRBV7-8	TRBJ2-1	-	-	TGTGCCAGCAGCTTAGATATCGGGTTTCCTCCGTTCTTC	CASSLDIGFPPFF
TRBV28	TRBJ2-7	TRBD2	-	TGTGCAGGACGGACTAGCGGGAGTACCGAGCAGTACTTC	CAGRTSGSTEQYF
TRBV27	TRBJ1-1	TRBD1	-	TGTGCCAGCAGCCCGGACAGGGGAAGGGTAACCACTGAAGCTTTCTTT	CASSPDRGRVTTEAFF
TRBV27	TRBJ2-3	TRBD2	-	TGTGCCAGCAGTTCACCGGGACTAGCGGGCCTCACAGATACGCAGTATTTT	CASSSPGLAGLTDTQYF
TRBV6-5	TRBJ1-2	-	-	TGTGCCAGCAGTTACAGGGGCGGTGGCTACACCTTC	CASSYRGGGYTF
TRBV15	TRBJ1-3	-	-	TGTGCCACCAGCAGAGCATCGGGGGAGAACACCATATATTTT	CATSRASGENTIYF
TRBV9	TRBJ2-7	TRBD2	-	TGTGCCAGCAGTTTTACTAGCGGGAGCATGCACGAGCAGTACTTC	CASSFTSGSMHEQYF
TRBV9	TRBJ1-2	-	-	TGTGCCAGCAGCGTAGGCGGGGGGCGGCACACCTTC	CASSVGGGRHTF
TRBV6-1	TRBJ2-5	-	once	TGTGCCAGCAGTTATCTAGAGACCCAGTACTTC	CASSYLETQYF
TRBV12-5	TRBJ2-3	-	-	TGTGCTAGTGGTTTGTTCGGGGGTAGCACAGATACGCAGTATTTT	CASGLFGGSTDTQYF
TRBV5-1	TRBJ1-2	-	-	TGCGCCAGCAGCGCGGAGACGGACTATACCTATGGCTGCACCTTC	CASSAETDYTYGCTF
TRBV10-3	TRBJ2-7	TRBD1	-	TGTGCCATCAGTGCGTGGGACAGGGGTGCGTACGAGCAGTACTTC	CAISAWDRGAYEQYF
TRBV5-5	TRBJ1-5	TRBD1	-	TGTGCCAGCAGCTTGGGGGCAGGGGGCCGTCAGCCCCAGCATTTT	CASSLGAGGRQPQHF
TRBV10-1	TRBJ1-2	TRBD1	once	TGCGCCAGCAGCAGGGACAGGGCTAACTATGGCTACACCTTC	CASSRDRANYGYTF
TRBV5-1	TRBJ1-2	TRBD1	once	TGCGCCAGCAGCTTGTCCCCGGGACAGTTTTTCTCACCCAATGGCTACACCTTC	CASSLSPGQFFSPNGYTF
TRBV19	TRBJ1-5	-	-	TGTGCCAGTAGTACAGGGTCGTCGAACCAGCCCCAGCATTTT	CASSTGSSNQPQHF
TRBV2	TRBJ1-2	TRBD1	once	TGTGCCAGCAGTGAAACCCCCGCAGGGGGAGTCGACTACACCTTC	CASSETPAGGVDYTF
TRBV4-1	TRBJ2-5	TRBD1	-	TGCGCCAGCAGCCAAGATAAGAGGGGACAGTGGGTCCAGTACTTC	CASSQDKRGQWVQYF
TRBV6-1	TRBJ1-1	TRBD1	-	TGTGCCAGCAGGTTAGGGACAGGGCGCACTGAAGCTTTCTTT	CASRLGTGRTEAFF
TRBV4-1	TRBJ2-1	-	-	TGCGCCAGCAGCCAAGATGGGGGCTTCGGGAATGAGCAGTTCTTC	CASSQDGGFGNEQFF
TRBV6-5	TRBJ2-2	-	-	TGTGCCAGCAGTTCAGGACATCGGACCGGGGAGCTGTTTTTT	CASSSGHRTGELFF
TRBV9	TRBJ2-2	-	-	TGTGCCAGCAGCCTCGCGGGGACCGGGGAGCTGTTTTTT	CASSLAGTGELFF
TRBV6-4	TRBJ1-3	TRBD1	-	TGTGCCAGCAGTGACCCACGGGACAGGGAACTCTGGAAACACCATATATTT	CASSDPRDRELWKHHIF
TRBV5-1	TRBJ2-7	TRBD2	once	TGCGCCAGCCGCCCTGGGGGGGGTTTGGACGAGCAGTACTTC	CASRPGGGLDEQYF
TRBV2	TRBJ2-7	-	-	TGTGCCAGCAGTGTGACTCCAGGGGCCCCGTACTTC	CASSVTPGAPYF
TRBV30	TRBJ1-1	-	-	TGTGCCTGGAAGGAGGGGATGAACACTGAAGCTTTCTTT	CAWKEGMNTEAFF
TRBV18	TRBJ2-1	TRBD1	-	TGTGCCAGCTCACCACCGTGGCAGGGGGCGTGGAATGAGCAGTTCTTC	CASSPPWQGAWNEQFF
TRBV7-2	TRBJ1-2	-	-	TGTGCCAGCAGCCAGCCCGGGTCTTTTGAAAATGGCTACACCTTC	CASSQPGSFENGYTF
TRBV7-2	TRBJ2-7	TRBD2	-	TGTGCCAGCAGCTTAGATCGTACTAGCGGGAAATACGAGCAGTACTTC	CASSLDRTSGKYEQYF
TRBV19	TRBJ2-5	-	-	TGTGCCAGTAGTTCCCGACGAGGGCGGGAGACCCAGTACTTC	CASSSRRGRETQYF
TRBV11-2	TRBJ1-4	-	-	TGTGCCAGCAGCGGGGGCCAGGGGATAGAAAAACTGTTTTTT	CASSGGQGIEKLFF
TRBV5-5	TRBJ2-1	-	-	TGTGCCAGCAGCTTGGACGAGGTGCACAATGAGCAGTTCTTC	CASSLDEVHNEQFF
TRBV6-1	TRBJ2-3	TRBD2	once	TGTGCCAGCAGTGAAAGGACTAGCGGGAGGGTAAGCACAGATACGCAGTATTTT	CASSERTSGRVSTDTQYF
TRBV14	TRBJ2-7	-	-	TGTGCCAGCAGCCCCGCGGGGAGGAACTACGAGCAGTACTTC	CASSPAGRNYEQYF